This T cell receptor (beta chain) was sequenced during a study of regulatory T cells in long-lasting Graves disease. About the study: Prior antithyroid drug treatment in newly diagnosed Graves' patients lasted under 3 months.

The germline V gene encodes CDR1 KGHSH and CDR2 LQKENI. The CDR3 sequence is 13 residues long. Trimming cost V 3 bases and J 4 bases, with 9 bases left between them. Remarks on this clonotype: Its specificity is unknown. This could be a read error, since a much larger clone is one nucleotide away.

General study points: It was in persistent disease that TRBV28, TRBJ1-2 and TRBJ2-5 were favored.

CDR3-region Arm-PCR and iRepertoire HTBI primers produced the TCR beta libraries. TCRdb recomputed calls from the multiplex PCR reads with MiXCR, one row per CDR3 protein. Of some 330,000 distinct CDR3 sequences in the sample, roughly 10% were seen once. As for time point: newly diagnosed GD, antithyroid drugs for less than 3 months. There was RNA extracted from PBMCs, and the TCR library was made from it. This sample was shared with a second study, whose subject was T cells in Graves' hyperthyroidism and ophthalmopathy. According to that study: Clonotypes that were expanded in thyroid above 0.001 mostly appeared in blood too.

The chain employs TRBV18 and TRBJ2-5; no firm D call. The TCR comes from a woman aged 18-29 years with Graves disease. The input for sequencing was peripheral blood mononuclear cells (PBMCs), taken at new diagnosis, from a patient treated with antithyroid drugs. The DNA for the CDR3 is TGTGCCAGCTCACCCAACACACGAGAGACCCAGTACTTC. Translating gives CASSPNTRETQYF.